These 6 T cell receptor beta chains came from one sample sequenced in a study of blood T cell repertoires in COVID-19. Sequenced by immunoSEQ multiplex PCR; TCRdb stores in-frame clones only, minus some. The table records about 250,000 clones, approximately 86% of them present only once. Sequenced input: PBMCs or T cells enriched from blood (not recorded which). Receptors were obtained from a woman in her 50s who had recovered from COVID-19.

J is TRBJ1-1 and V is TRBV12-3 or TRBV12-4; no clear D gene. The CDR3 consists of 12 residues. V was shortened by 3 bases and J by 5 bases, with 7 bases between the two germline ends. The CDR3 DNA sequence: TGTGCCAGCAGTTTCGCCGCGACTGAAGCTTTCTTT. It codes for CASSFAATEAFF.

CDR3 sequence: CASSPKGTAGYGYTF. The DNA for the CDR3 is TGTGCCAGCAGCCCGAAAGGGACAGCTGGCTATGGCTACACCTTC. The V gene is TRBV5-6, the J gene TRBJ1-2, with 7 bases matching TRBD1. With V trimmed by 4 bases and J by 4 bases, 10 bases remained unmatched. From germline, CDR1 is SGHDT and CDR2 YYEEEE. The length of the CDR3 is 15 residues.

The chain couples TRBV5-4 to TRBJ1-1, with 8 bases aligning to TRBD1. Looked up from germline, CDR1 is SGHNT and CDR2 is YYREEE (reference sequence). The CDR3 loop spans 14 amino acids. The trim removed 5 bases at V and 4 bases at J, leaving 7 bases unmatched. The chain's CDR3 is CASSPRGRGTEAFF. DNA of the CDR3: TGTGCCAGCAGTCCCAGGGGGCGCGGCACTGAAGCTTTCTTT.

This clone was found once. The rearrangement links TRBV18 to TRBJ2-1; no firm D call. V was clipped by 2 bases and J by 4 bases, with 18 bases between them. This CDR3 has 17 residues. Germline V gene lookup returns CDR1 KGHSH and CDR2 LQKENI. In DNA form, the CDR3 reads TGTGCCAGCTCACCAACTCGCGCTGAGCCTTATTACAATGAGCAGTTCTTC. Translating gives CASSPTRAEPYYNEQFF.

CDR3 coding DNA: TGCGCCAGCAGCTTGGGGCTAGCGGGAGGGGAGCAGTACTTC. This codes for CASSLGLAGGEQYF. J is TRBJ2-7 and V is TRBV5-1, with 12 positions matching TRBD2. Germline CDR1 is SGHRS and CDR2 is YFSETQ. Losses at the gene ends were 0 bases for V and 7 bases for J; bases not matched to a gene: 2. The CDR3 is 14 amino acids.

The chain links TRBV25-1 to TRBJ1-1; 7 bases are a match to TRBD1. Germline CDR1 is MGHDK and CDR2 is SYGVNS. This CDR3 comprises 15 residues. V lost 2 bases and J lost 4; bases outside the gene matches: 7. The CDR3 DNA sequence: TGTGCCAGCAGTGAACTCGCGGCAGGGGGCACTGAAGCTTTCTTT. It yields the protein CASSELAAGGTEAFF.